A single sample gave rise to the 20 T cell receptor beta chains below, sequenced in a study of CD4 T cells in relation to SARS-CoV-2 and coronaviruses. The repertoire was sequenced with immunoSEQ multiplex PCR; TCRdb's copy has only in-frame clones and lacks some. This table has 50,000 to 65,000 clones, about 90% appearing once. Sequencing was done on a sample of naive CD4+ T cells from PBMCs. Subset indicated: naive CD4+ T cells isolated by negative enrichment. The source is an adult with COVID-19.

The J gene is TRBJ2-2, the V gene TRBV7-3; D not certain. The length of the CDR3 is 16 residues. Trimming pared 4 bases from V and 1 base from J, leaving 13 bases between. In germline, CDR1 is SGHTA, CDR2 FQGTGA. In DNA, the CDR3 is TGTGCCAGCAGCTCTTCCAGGATTCTGAACACCGGGGAGCTGTTTTTT. Its protein product is CASSSSRILNTGELFF. Based on the CDR3 plus reference TRBV7-3 and TRBJ2-2, the full variable domain is GAGVSQTPSNKVTEKGKYVELRCDPISGHTALYWYRQSLGQGPEFLIYFQGTGAADDSGLPNDRFFAVRPEGSVSTLKIQRTERGDSAVYLCASSSSRILNTGELFFGEGSRLTVL.

V gene TRBV6-5 combines with J gene TRBJ2-7; weak D call: TRBD2 (5 bases). Trimming left V 5 bases short and J 0 bases short, with 11 bases between. The CDR3 is 14 residues long. Germline assignment: CDR1 MNHEY and CDR2 SVGAGI. CDR3 DNA: TGTGCCAGCAGTCGGCTGGGGAGCTCCTACGAGCAGTACTTC. Protein product: CASSRLGSSYEQYF.

The chain employs TRBV6-4 and TRBJ1-1, with a tentative D call TRBD1 (5 bases). The germline CDR1 and CDR2 sequences are MRHNA and SNTAGT. Trimming cost V 2 bases and J 7 bases, with 17 bases left between them. CDR3 length: 15 residues. The CDR3 spells CASSDGAGRRGEAFF. The CDR3 DNA sequence: TGTGCCAGCAGTGACGGGGCAGGGAGACGGGGTGAAGCTTTCTTT.

The chain employs TRBV24-1 and TRBJ1-2; TRBD1 aligns across 7 bases. Germline assignment: CDR1 KGHDR and CDR2 SFDVKD. V lost 3 bases, J lost 8 bases, and 8 bases stayed unmatched. This CDR3 comprises 14 residues. The CDR3 bases are TGTGCCACCAGTGATACCGGACAGGTAGGAGGCTACACCTTC. This gives the protein CATSDTGQVGGYTF.

This clone appeared a few times. V usage is TRBV18 and J usage is TRBJ2-7; 7 bases are shared with TRBD1. The ends lost 6 bases at V and 5 bases at J; junction bases unmatched: 7. Germline V CDR1 and CDR2: KGHSH, LQKENI. The CDR3 is made up of 13 amino acids. CDR3 in amino acids: CASSLTGADEQYF. In DNA, the CDR3 is TGTGCCAGCTCTCTAACAGGGGCAGACGAGCAGTACTTC. The full variable domain, its missing parts supplied by reference TRBV18 and TRBJ2-7, is NAGVMQNPRHLVRRRGQEARLRCSPMKGHSHVYWYRQLPEEGLKFMVYLQKENIIDESGMPKERFSAEFPKEGPSILRIQQVVRGDSAAYFCASSLTGADEQYFGPGTRLTVT.

V gene TRBV15 combines with J gene TRBJ2-7; D is unclear. The CDR3 sequence is 16 residues long. Germline CDR1 and CDR2: LNHNV and YYDKDF (reference sequence). Trimming shortened V by 1 base and J by 3 bases, and 16 bases separated the two germline ends. CDR3 residues: CATSRVGRWVDYEQYF. CDR3 nucleotide sequence: TGTGCCACCAGCAGAGTGGGCAGGTGGGTGGACTACGAGCAGTACTTC.

CDR3 amino acids: CASSQGPGANVLTF. CDR3 DNA sequence: TGTGCCAGCAGCCAAGGCCCTGGGGCCAACGTCCTGACTTTC. This chain uses TRBV3-1 (or the pseudogene TRBV3-2) with TRBJ2-6, with no clear D. Germline CDR1 LGHDT, CDR2 YNNKEL (reference sequence). Trimming stripped 1 base from V and 2 bases from J, with 3 bases between. The CDR3 is 14 residues long.

The chain links TRBV6-2 or TRBV6-3 to TRBJ2-1; D might be TRBD1 (6 bases). Germline V gives CDR1 MNHEY, CDR2 SVGEGT. Deletions cut 2 bases from V and 6 bases from J, with 14 bases between. The CDR3 runs 15 residues. CDR3: CASSYGQGNINEQFF. DNA for the CDR3: TGTGCCAGCAGTTACGGGCAGGGGAATATCAATGAGCAGTTCTTC.

V is TRBV14 and J is TRBJ2-5, with D maybe TRBD1 (5 bases). V was clipped by 4 bases and J by 5 bases, with 11 bases between them. The CDR3 spans 13 residues. CDR1 is SGHDN, CDR2 FVKESK, per germline. The CDR3 DNA reads as TGTGCCAGCAGCCGACAGCCCGGGGAGACCCAGTACTTC. Amino acid sequence: CASSRQPGETQYF. Full variable domain (outside the CDR3, taken from reference TRBV14 and TRBJ2-5): EAGVTQFPSHSVIEKGQTVTLRCDPISGHDNLYWYRRVMGKEIKFLLHFVKESKQDESGMPNNRFLAERTGGTYSTLKVQPAELEDSGVYFCASSRQPGETQYFGPGTRLLVL.

This chain joins TRBV28 and TRBJ2-1, with a tentative D call TRBD2 (5 bases). V lost 8 bases and J 1 base, leaving 9 bases between the germline ends. Germline V gene sequence: CDR1 MDHEN, CDR2 SYDVKM. The CDR3 consists of 13 residues. CDR3: CASGGLSYNEQFF. As DNA, the CDR3 is TGTGCCAGCGGTGGACTTTCCTACAATGAGCAGTTCTTC.

J is TRBJ2-1 and V is TRBV19; D might be TRBD2 (6 bases). The CDR3 runs 14 residues. Germline V gene lookup returns CDR1 LNHDA and CDR2 SQIVND (reference sequence). V was clipped by 5 bases and J by 4 bases, with 12 bases between them. The CDR3 nucleotides are TGTGCCAGTAGTGTGACTAGTTTATACAATGAGCAGTTCTTC. It codes for CASSVTSLYNEQFF.

V and J are TRBV5-1 and TRBJ2-7; D is undetermined. The CDR3 is made up of 13 amino acids. Germline V gene data show CDR1 as SGHRS and CDR2 as YFSETQ. Trimming removed 5 bases from V and 5 bases from J, with 14 bases in between. The CDR3 bases are TGCGCCAGCAGGCGGACGGAGCTCAACGAGCAGTACTTC. Translation: CASRRTELNEQYF.

The chain has TRBV14 and TRBJ2-1, with 9 bases matching TRBD2. The junction had 9 bases not matched to a gene; V was cut back by 4 bases and J by 5 bases. The germline V gene has CDR1 SGHDN and CDR2 FVKESK. CDR3 size: 16 residues. The CDR3 here is CASSPKGLAGNNEQFF. CDR3 DNA sequence: TGTGCCAGCAGCCCAAAGGGTCTAGCGGGAAACAATGAGCAGTTCTTC.

The chain carries TRBV18 and TRBJ2-2; TRBD2 matches at 10 bases. CDR1 is KGHSH, CDR2 LQKENI, per germline. The CDR3 length is 18 residues. The junction had 13 bases not matched to a gene; V was cut back by 3 bases and J by 6 bases. The CDR3 sequence: CASSPQPLTSGTAGELFF. CDR3 sequence (DNA): TGTGCCAGCTCACCCCAACCCCTCACTAGCGGGACGGCCGGGGAGCTGTTTTTT.

V and J are TRBV28 and TRBJ2-1; 11 bases line up with TRBD2. V trimming: 8 bases; J trimming: 3 bases; junction bases outside the gene matches: 0. CDR3 length equals 13 residues. Looked up from germline, CDR1 is MDHEN and CDR2 is SYDVKM. The CDR3 reads CASGTSGYNEQFF. Written as DNA, the CDR3 is TGTGCCAGCGGGACTAGCGGCTACAATGAGCAGTTCTTC.

V is TRBV2 and J is TRBJ2-1, with 7 bases lining up with TRBD1. The J segment lost 14 bases and the V segment lost 6 bases, leaving 10 bases of the junction unmatched. CDR3 length: 12 amino acids. Germline CDR1 and CDR2: SNHLY and FYNNEI. The CDR3 sequence: CASRRAGQVEFF. CDR3 DNA: TGTGCCAGCAGGAGAGCTGGACAGGTAGAGTTCTTC.

The chain joins TRBV5-6 to TRBJ2-1; D uncertain. Germline loops: CDR1 SGHDT, CDR2 YYEEEE. Trimming pared 5 bases from V and 10 bases from J, leaving 13 bases between. The CDR3 has 12 amino acids. The CDR3 DNA reads TGTGCCAGCAGGGGTTGGGGTTGGGAGCAGTTCTTC. Its translation: CASRGWGWEQFF.

The genes are TRBV14 and TRBJ1-2; the D gene is possibly TRBD1 (5 bases). V was shortened by 4 bases and J by 6 bases, with 15 bases between the two germline ends. Per the germline V gene, CDR1 is SGHDN and CDR2 is FVKESK. The CDR3 totals 14 residues. The CDR3 region is CASSPPTGVNGYTF. The CDR3 DNA reads as TGTGCCAGCAGCCCACCCACAGGAGTTAATGGCTACACCTTC.

The chain carries TRBV5-1 and TRBJ1-1, with D unresolved. Germline V lookup: CDR1 SGHRS, CDR2 YFSETQ. V lost 3 bases, J lost 3 bases, and 12 bases lay in between. The CDR3 contains 14 residues. The CDR3 reads CASSSEPEDTEAFF. The CDR3 nucleotides read TGCGCCAGCAGCTCGGAACCAGAGGACACTGAAGCTTTCTTT.

The V gene is TRBV7-9, the J gene TRBJ2-5; TRBD1 is a possible D gene (5 bases). Germline CDR1 and CDR2: SEHNR and FQNEAQ (reference sequence). The CDR3 is made up of 13 amino acids. Trimming took 7 bases from V and 5 from J, leaving 14 bases between them. The CDR3 is CASTGAGWETQYF. The CDR3 nucleotides are TGTGCCAGCACGGGCGCAGGGTGGGAGACCCAGTACTTC.